This T cell receptor beta chain derives from a study of T cells after yellow fever vaccination. Each CDR3 protein gets one entry after TCRdb re-called the 5' RACE reads with MiXCR. Counted here are about 320,000 distinct CDR3 sequences, around 10% occurring once; the ten biggest clones make up about 3.3%. Whole-study results and caveats: Booster sampling recovered most clones from primary vaccination (approximately 96% CD4, roughly 86% CD8).

The table lists this clonotype with many counts. Its antigen is unidentified. Germline-derived CDR1 and CDR2 are SEHNR and FQNEAQ (reference sequence). The CDR3 has 13 amino acids. Trimming took off 3 bases at V and 4 bases at J, with 9 bases between the two ends. The material was CD4+ T cells sorted from PBMCs, obtained 45 days after the yellow fever booster vaccination. The source is a man aged 18 to 29 who received the YFV17D yellow fever vaccine. The rearrangement uses TRBV7-9 and TRBJ1-1; D uncertain. This CDR3 reads CASSFDALTEAFF. In DNA, the CDR3 is TGTGCCAGCAGCTTCGACGCCCTCACTGAAGCTTTCTTT.